One T cell receptor beta chain is described in this entry. This record belongs to a study of blood T cell repertoires in COVID-19. As for the study in general: Donors in the United States, Italy and Spain gave samples during acute or convalescent COVID-19.

The CDR3 is 15 amino acids. V lost 1 base and J lost 5; bases outside the gene matches: 5. CDR1 and CDR2 (germline): SGHDN, FVKESK. Produced via immunoSEQ multiplex PCR; TCRdb's table is partial and in-frame only. The sample has about 230,000 clones, approximately 90% seen once. The chain carries TRBV14 and TRBJ1-2; 9 positions match TRBD1. The sequencing input was peripheral blood. This TCR came from a woman aged 18-29 years who had recovered from COVID-19. Here the CDR3 DNA reads TGTGCCAGCAGCCAAGGGACAGGGGTCACGTATGGCTACACCTTC. This sequence encodes CASSQGTGVTYGYTF.